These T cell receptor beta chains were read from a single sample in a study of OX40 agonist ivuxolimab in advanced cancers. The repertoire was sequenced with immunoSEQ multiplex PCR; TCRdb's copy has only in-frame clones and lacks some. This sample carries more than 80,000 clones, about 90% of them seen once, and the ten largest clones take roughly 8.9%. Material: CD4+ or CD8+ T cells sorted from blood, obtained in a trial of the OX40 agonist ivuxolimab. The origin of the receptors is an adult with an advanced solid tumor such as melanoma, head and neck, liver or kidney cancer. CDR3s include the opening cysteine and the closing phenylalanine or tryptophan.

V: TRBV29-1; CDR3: CSVEKGLNTEAFF
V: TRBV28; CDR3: CASSSTGPYQPQHF
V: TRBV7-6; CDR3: CASSLGASGSVYNEQFF
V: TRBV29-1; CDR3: CSVEDGRGAQRDLTF
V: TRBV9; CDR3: CASSSGLFLKF
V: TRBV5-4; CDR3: CASSHPLRDGSYEQYF
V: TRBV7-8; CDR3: CASSSPQREQYF
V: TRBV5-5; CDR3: CASSSPGLPGWGYTF
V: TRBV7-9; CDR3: CASSFRSTGGADTQYF
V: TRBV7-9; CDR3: CASSATRGGPQIYGYTF
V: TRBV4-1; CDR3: CASRYRDRGTEAFF
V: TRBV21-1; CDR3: CASSKEVGDNEQFF
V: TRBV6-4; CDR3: CASSDGDTGELFF
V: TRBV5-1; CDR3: CASSLAGGRAYNEQFF
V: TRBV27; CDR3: CASSPRPLNTEAFF
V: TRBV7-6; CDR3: CASSLQGGRLDEQYF
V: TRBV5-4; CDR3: CASSSQREGPNEQFF
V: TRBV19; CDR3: CASSMRELDQPQHF
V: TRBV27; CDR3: CASSTGQKNIQYF
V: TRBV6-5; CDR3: CASSYGASGSTDTQYF
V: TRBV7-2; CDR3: CASSLWDSYGYTF
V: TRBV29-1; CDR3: CSVEDSGRGTDTQYF
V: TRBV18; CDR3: CASSPGRTSGREEQFF
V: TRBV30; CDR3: CAWRVTGETEAFF
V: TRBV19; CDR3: CASSITGLGNEKLFF